A selection of T cell receptor beta chains follows, all from one sample in a study of T-cell memory formation after mild COVID-19. MiXCR, applied by TCRdb to the 5' RACE reads, yields one record per CDR3 protein. The table lists 150,000 to 200,000 distinct CDR3 sequences, 9.5% to 13% of them singletons. Sequenced material: PBMCs or a T cell subset sorted from them (not recorded which). The receptors originated from a man between 18 and 29 years old who had mild COVID-19 (a few samples of this study predate the infection). Cell type and time point are not known. CDR3s include the opening cysteine and the closing phenylalanine or tryptophan. Each record gives: J gene, clone size, V gene, D gene, CDR3 protein, CDR3 DNA. The D gene is left open where the match is weak. Expanded clones are given a class, and other clones once, few, many or no size at all.

TRBJ1-1 - TRBV7-9 - CASSRSANTEAFF TGTGCCAGCAGCCGTTCGGCGAACACTGAAGCTTTCTTT
TRBJ2-3 many TRBV12-3/TRBV12-4 TRBD1 CATDRGRTQYF TGTGCCACGGACAGGGGACGGACGCAGTATTTT
TRBJ1-2 - TRBV12-3/TRBV12-4 TRBD1 CASSSWTGGLSGYTF TGTGCCAGCAGTTCCTGGACAGGGGGCTTATCTGGCTACACCTTC
TRBJ2-6 few TRBV5-5 TRBD2 CASSHLAAGANVLTF TGTGCCAGCAGCCATCTAGCGGCTGGGGCCAACGTCCTGACTTTC
TRBJ1-5 few TRBV28 - CASSLVHRNQPQHF TGTGCCAGCAGTTTAGTGCACCGCAATCAGCCCCAGCATTTT
TRBJ1-5 - TRBV6-5 - CARSSRGGYQPQHF TGTGCCAGAAGTTCTCGGGGGGGCTATCAGCCCCAGCATTTT
TRBJ2-3 few TRBV15 - CATSRVGMTGTDTQYF TGTGCCACCAGCAGAGTTGGGATGACAGGCACAGATACGCAGTATTTT
TRBJ2-5 - TRBV7-2 TRBD2 CASKRWGGQETQYF TGTGCCAGCAAAAGGTGGGGGGGCCAAGAGACCCAGTACTTC
TRBJ2-7 few TRBV6-6 TRBD2 CASSKGTTAYEQYF TGTGCCAGCAGTAAAGGGACTACCGCCTACGAGCAGTACTTC
TRBJ1-1 few TRBV3-1 TRBD1 CASSSGGANTEAFF TGTGCCAGCAGCTCAGGGGGCGCGAATACTGAAGCTTTCTTT
TRBJ1-4 - TRBV4-1 - CASTKKGVTEKLFF TGCGCCAGCACTAAGAAAGGGGTTACAGAAAAACTGTTTTTT
TRBJ1-1 few TRBV7-2 TRBD1 CASSMDRGAEAFF TGTGCCAGCAGCATGGACAGGGGCGCTGAAGCTTTCTTT
TRBJ1-1 few TRBV9 TRBD1 CASSGTGMGDTEAFF TGTGCCAGCAGCGGGACAGGTATGGGGGACACTGAAGCTTTCTTT
TRBJ2-1 - TRBV6-2/TRBV6-3 TRBD2 CASSQDERGGRGFF TGTGCCAGCAGCCAAGACGAGCGGGGGGGCCGAGGGTTCTTC
TRBJ2-3 few TRBV6-5 - CASRQNPRTYTDTQYF TGTGCCAGCAGGCAAAACCCCCGGACTTACACAGATACGCAGTATTTT
TRBJ2-1 - TRBV12-3/TRBV12-4 TRBD1 CASSFSWDRLFF TGTGCCAGCAGTTTCTCCTGGGACAGGCTTTTCTTC
TRBJ2-1 few TRBV12-3/TRBV12-4 - CASNRGEYEQFF TGTGCCAGCAATAGGGGGGAGTATGAGCAGTTCTTC
TRBJ1-6 - TRBV7-2 - CASSSWGSPLHF TGTGCCAGCAGCTCCTGGGGTTCACCCCTCCACTTT
TRBJ1-4 - TRBV5-4 TRBD1 CAISPDRGLANEKLFF TGTGCCATCAGCCCCGACAGGGGGCTTGCTAATGAAAAACTGTTTTTT
TRBJ2-5 - TRBV6-2/TRBV6-3 - CACSWIGDTQYF TGTGCCTGCAGTTGGATCGGTGACACCCAGTACTTC
TRBJ1-5 few TRBV12-3/TRBV12-4 - CASSFEGGNNQPQHF TGTGCCAGCAGTTTTGAAGGGGGGAACAATCAGCCCCAGCATTTT
TRBJ2-2 few TRBV3-1 - CASSPIRVTGELFF TGTGCCAGCAGCCCTATCAGGGTCACCGGGGAGCTGTTTTTT
TRBJ1-2 few TRBV7-2 TRBD1 CASSSGGNYGYTF TGTGCCAGCAGCTCAGGGGGCAACTATGGCTACACCTTC
TRBJ2-1 - TRBV7-2 TRBD1 CASSSGTGSYNEQFF TGTGCCAGCAGCTCCGGGACAGGGTCTTACAATGAGCAGTTCTTC
TRBJ2-1 - TRBV11-3 - CASSLAPQREQFF TGTGCCAGCAGCTTAGCACCGCAAAGGGAGCAGTTCTTC
TRBJ1-1 many TRBV6-5 - CASRLNTEAFF TGTGCCAGCAGGCTCAACACTGAAGCTTTCTTT
TRBJ1-2 - TRBV18 - CASSPRTDYGYTF TGTGCCAGCTCACCTAGGACCGACTATGGCTACACCTTC
TRBJ2-7 - TRBV20-1 TRBD1 CSATDRGYEQYF TGCAGTGCTACCGACAGGGGCTACGAGCAGTACTTC
TRBJ2-3 - TRBV3-1 - CASSQPPLTNTQYF TGTGCCAGCAGCCAACCCCCCCTGACTAATACGCAGTATTTT
TRBJ2-3 - TRBV12-3/TRBV12-4 TRBD2 CASSLGLAGVKYF TGTGCCAGCAGTTTAGGTCTCGCGGGGGTGAAGTATTTT
TRBJ1-1 few TRBV5-1 TRBD1 CASSSTGTAEAFF TGCGCCAGCAGCTCTACCGGGACAGCTGAAGCTTTCTTT
TRBJ2-7 - TRBV20-1 TRBD2 CSASQRGVSYEQYF TGCAGTGCTAGTCAGCGGGGGGTCTCCTACGAGCAGTACTTC
TRBJ2-7 few TRBV4-2 - CASSRPGRAYEQYF TGTGCCAGCAGCCGACCGGGACGGGCCTACGAGCAGTACTTC
TRBJ2-5 - TRBV12-3/TRBV12-4 - CASSPGDLRGNQETQYF TGTGCCAGCAGTCCCGGGGACTTACGGGGGAACCAAGAGACCCAGTACTTC
TRBJ2-3 - TRBV4-3 TRBD1 CASSQRQGRDTQYF TGCGCCAGCAGCCAGAGACAGGGCCGGGATACGCAGTATTTT
TRBJ2-5 few TRBV7-9 - CASSKGSRGSFPTQYF TGTGCCAGCAGCAAAGGGAGCAGGGGTAGTTTTCCGACCCAGTACTTC
TRBJ2-1 many TRBV5-5 TRBD2 CASSLDPTSINEQFF TGTGCCAGCAGCTTGGACCCGACTAGCATCAATGAGCAGTTCTTC
TRBJ1-1 few TRBV12-3/TRBV12-4 TRBD1 CASSPQGAATFF TGTGCCAGCAGTCCCCAGGGGGCAGCAACTTTCTTT
TRBJ1-1 few TRBV29-1 - CSVRINTEAFF TGCAGCGTTCGGATTAACACTGAAGCTTTCTTT
TRBJ1-4 few TRBV29-1 TRBD1 CSVGLGTGNEKLFF TGCAGCGTTGGGTTGGGGACAGGGAATGAAAAACTGTTTTTT
TRBJ2-7 many TRBV6-5 - CASSSLQGAEQYF TGTGCCAGCAGTTCCTTACAGGGCGCCGAGCAGTACTTC
TRBJ2-1 - TRBV6-4 TRBD2 CASSITTSGRDNEQFF TGTGCCAGCAGTATTACGACTAGCGGGCGCGACAATGAGCAGTTCTTC
TRBJ2-3 few TRBV6-2/TRBV6-3 - CASRSSPHTDTQYF TGTGCCAGCAGATCCAGCCCCCACACAGATACGCAGTATTTT
TRBJ2-1 - TRBV5-4 TRBD2 CAWRGAWNNEQFF TGTGCCTGGCGGGGGGCGTGGAACAATGAGCAGTTCTTC
TRBJ2-5 - TRBV7-9 TRBD1 CASRTGAVQETQYF TGTGCCAGCAGGACAGGGGCCGTCCAAGAGACCCAGTACTTC
TRBJ2-5 - TRBV4-2 TRBD2 CASSQAGAGGYQETQYF TGTGCCAGCAGCCAAGCTGGAGCGGGGGGGTACCAAGAGACCCAGTACTTC
TRBJ2-6 few TRBV12-3/TRBV12-4 - CASSSGTGGGANVLTF TGTGCCAGCAGCTCCGGGACGGGTGGCGGGGCCAACGTCCTGACTTTC
TRBJ2-2 - TRBV29-1 - CSVGHQRRTGELFF TGCAGCGTTGGCCACCAACGACGCACCGGGGAGCTGTTTTTT
TRBJ2-3 - TRBV9 TRBD2 CASSVGTSGTDTQYF TGTGCCAGCAGCGTAGGTACTAGCGGCACAGATACGCAGTATTTT
TRBJ2-4 few TRBV5-1 TRBD1 CASGVGEGANIQYF TGCGCCAGCGGAGTGGGAGAGGGGGCGAACATTCAGTACTTC
TRBJ1-1 - TRBV6-6 - CASSRLQGGDTEAFF TGTGCCAGCAGCCGACTACAGGGTGGGGACACTGAAGCTTTCTTT
TRBJ2-7 many TRBV5-1 - CASSLQGTYEQYF TGCGCCAGCAGCTTGCAGGGGACCTACGAGCAGTACTTC
TRBJ2-3 few TRBV6-5 - CASVGALTDTQYF TGTGCCAGTGTGGGGGCCCTCACAGATACGCAGTATTTT
TRBJ2-7 few TRBV12-3/TRBV12-4 TRBD1 CASSQRDRGNEQYF TGTGCCAGCAGCCAACGGGACAGGGGTAACGAGCAGTACTTC